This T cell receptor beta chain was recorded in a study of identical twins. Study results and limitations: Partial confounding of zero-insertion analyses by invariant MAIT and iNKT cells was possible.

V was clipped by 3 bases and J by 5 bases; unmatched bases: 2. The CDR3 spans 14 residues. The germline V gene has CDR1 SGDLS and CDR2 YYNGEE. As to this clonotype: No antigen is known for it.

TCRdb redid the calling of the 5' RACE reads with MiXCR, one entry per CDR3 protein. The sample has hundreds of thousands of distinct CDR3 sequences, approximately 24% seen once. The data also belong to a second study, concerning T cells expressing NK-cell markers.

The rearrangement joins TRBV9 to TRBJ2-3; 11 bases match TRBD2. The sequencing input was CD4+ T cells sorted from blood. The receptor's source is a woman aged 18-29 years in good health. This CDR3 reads CASSGSGGGDTQYF. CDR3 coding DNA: TGTGCCAGCAGCGGTAGCGGGGGGGGAGATACGCAGTATTTT.